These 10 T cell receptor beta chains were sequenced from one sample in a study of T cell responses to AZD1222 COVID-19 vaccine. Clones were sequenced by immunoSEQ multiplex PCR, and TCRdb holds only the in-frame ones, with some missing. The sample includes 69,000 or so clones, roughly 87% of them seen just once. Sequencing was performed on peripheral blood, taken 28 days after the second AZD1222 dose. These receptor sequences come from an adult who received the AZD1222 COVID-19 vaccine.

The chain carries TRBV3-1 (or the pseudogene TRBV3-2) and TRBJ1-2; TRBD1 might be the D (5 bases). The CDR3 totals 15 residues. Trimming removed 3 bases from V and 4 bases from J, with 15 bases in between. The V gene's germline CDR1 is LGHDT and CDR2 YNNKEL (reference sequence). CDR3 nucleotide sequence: TGTGCCAGCAGCCACACGGCGGGACTCTTCTATGGCTACACCTTC. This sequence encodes CASSHTAGLFYGYTF.

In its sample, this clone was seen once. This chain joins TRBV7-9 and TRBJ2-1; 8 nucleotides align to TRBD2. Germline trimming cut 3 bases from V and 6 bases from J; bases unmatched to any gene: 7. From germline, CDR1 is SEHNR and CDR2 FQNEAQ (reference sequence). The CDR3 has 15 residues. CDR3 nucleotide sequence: TGTGCCAGCAGCTTGTCCGGGAGGGCCGTCAATGAGCAGTTCTTC. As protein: CASSLSGRAVNEQFF.

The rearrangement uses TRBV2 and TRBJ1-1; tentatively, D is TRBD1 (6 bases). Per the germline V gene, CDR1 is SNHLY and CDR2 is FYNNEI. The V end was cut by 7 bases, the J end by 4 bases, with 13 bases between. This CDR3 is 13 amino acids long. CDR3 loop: CASNLQGPTEAFF. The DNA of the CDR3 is TGTGCCAGCAACCTACAGGGACCCACTGAAGCTTTCTTT.

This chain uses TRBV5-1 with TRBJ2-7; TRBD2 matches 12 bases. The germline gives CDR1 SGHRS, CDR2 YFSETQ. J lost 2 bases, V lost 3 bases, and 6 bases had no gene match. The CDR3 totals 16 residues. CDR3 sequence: CASSSGTSGLAYEQYF. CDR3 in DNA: TGCGCCAGCAGCTCCGGGACTAGCGGGTTGGCCTACGAGCAGTACTTC. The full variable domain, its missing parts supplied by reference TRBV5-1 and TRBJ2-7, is KAGVTQTPRYLIKTRGQQVTLSCSPISGHRSVSWYQQTPGQGLQFLFEYFSETQRNKGNFPGRFSGRQFSNSRSEMNVSTLELGDSALYLCASSSGTSGLAYEQYFGPGTRLTVT.

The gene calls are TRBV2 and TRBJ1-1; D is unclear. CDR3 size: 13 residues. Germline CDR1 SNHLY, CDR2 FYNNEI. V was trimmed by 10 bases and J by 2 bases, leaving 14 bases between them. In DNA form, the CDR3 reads TGTGCCACCGCGTCCCAGGCAAACACTGAAGCTTTCTTT. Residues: CATASQANTEAFF.

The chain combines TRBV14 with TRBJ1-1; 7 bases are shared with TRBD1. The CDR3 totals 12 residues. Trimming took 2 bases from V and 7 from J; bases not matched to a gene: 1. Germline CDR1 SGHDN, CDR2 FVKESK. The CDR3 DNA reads TGTGCCAGCAGCCAAAACAGGGGTGAAGCTTTCTTT. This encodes CASSQNRGEAFF.

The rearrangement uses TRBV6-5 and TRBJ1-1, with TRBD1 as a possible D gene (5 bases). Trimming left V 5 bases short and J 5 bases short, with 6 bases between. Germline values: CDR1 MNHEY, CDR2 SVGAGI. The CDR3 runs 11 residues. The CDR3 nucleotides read TGTGCCAGCAGTCACAGGACTGAAGCTTTCTTT. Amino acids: CASSHRTEAFF.

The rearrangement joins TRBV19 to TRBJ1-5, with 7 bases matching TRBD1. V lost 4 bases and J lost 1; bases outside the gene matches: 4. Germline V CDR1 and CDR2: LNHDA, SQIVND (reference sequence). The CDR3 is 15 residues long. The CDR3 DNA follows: TGTGCCAGTAGTACGAGGGGGCTGAGCAATCAGCCCCAGCATTTT. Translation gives CASSTRGLSNQPQHF.

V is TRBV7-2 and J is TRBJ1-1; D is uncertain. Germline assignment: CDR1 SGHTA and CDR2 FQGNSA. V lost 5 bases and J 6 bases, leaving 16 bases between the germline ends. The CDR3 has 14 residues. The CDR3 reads CASSPIRTGAEAFF. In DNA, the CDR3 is TGTGCCAGCAGCCCTATTAGGACCGGGGCTGAAGCTTTCTTT.

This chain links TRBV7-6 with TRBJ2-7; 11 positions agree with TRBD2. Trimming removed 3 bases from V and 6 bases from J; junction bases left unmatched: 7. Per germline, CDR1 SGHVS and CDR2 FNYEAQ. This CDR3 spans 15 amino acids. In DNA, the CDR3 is TGTGCCAGCAGCTTTAGCGGGAGGGGTATCAGCGAGCAGTACTTC. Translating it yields CASSFSGRGISEQYF.